What follows is one T cell receptor (beta chain) and its context. In the original processing: How many nucleated cells were present was estimated from reference gene primer amplification. TCRdb's copy holds only in-frame clones and misses some; the assay was immunoSEQ multiplex PCR. Clone size and V and J calls were adopted from that table, with D and trimming inferred from the DNA. The sample includes about 140,000 clones, 90% of them seen just once. The data are from a study of blood T cell repertoires in COVID-19. Whole-study context: Samples taken during acute and convalescent COVID-19 were collected in the United States, Italy and Spain. PBMCs, B-cell-depleted T cells, or T cells provided the cDNA or gDNA that made up the material.

The sample consisted of peripheral blood. This TCR was sampled from a woman of 80 years or more with acute or convalescent COVID-19.

This chain's CDR3 is CASSNLAGESGEQYF. CDR3 nucleotide sequence: TGCGCCAGCAGTAATCTAGCGGGGGAATCGGGCGAGCAGTACTTC. This sequence joins TRBV5-1 and TRBJ2-7; TRBD2 aligns across 10 bases. The germline CDR1 and CDR2 sequences are SGHRS and YFSETQ. Losses at the gene ends were 5 bases for V and 6 bases for J; bases not matched to a gene: 11. The CDR3 has 15 amino acids.